Below, 5 T cell receptor beta chains from the same sample are listed, as sequenced in a study of cytomegalovirus exposure and HLA in healthy donors. The PCR was carried out with 60 Vbeta primers and 13 Jbeta primers. Clones were read by immunoSEQ multiplex PCR, and TCRdb kept only the in-frame ones, dropping some. The data show some 150,000 clones, around three quarters seen once. The sequenced material came from PBMCs. The receptors were gathered from a man in his forties in good health and CMV-seropositive.

The V call is TRBV5-1, the J call TRBJ1-2; D is unclear. The CDR3 runs to 14 residues. Germline V CDR1 and CDR2: SGHRS, YFSETQ. Trimming removed 0 bases from V and 2 bases from J, with 8 bases in between. As DNA, the CDR3 is TGCGCCAGCAGCTTGGGCACGCAGAACTATGGCTACACCTTC. Encoded protein: CASSLGTQNYGYTF.

This rearrangement joins TRBV7-9 to TRBJ1-2; TRBD1 might be the D (6 bases). The CDR3 consists of 13 residues. CDR1 is SEHNR, CDR2 FQNEAQ, per germline (reference sequence). With 5 bases removed from V and 7 bases from J, the gap between germline ends came to 14 bases. The CDR3 reads CASSENHRVGYTF. Here the CDR3 DNA reads TGTGCCAGCAGCGAAAACCACAGGGTTGGCTACACCTTC.

The chain uses TRBV7-9 and TRBJ2-5; 12 bases line up with TRBD2. Looked up from germline, CDR1 is SEHNR and CDR2 is FQNEAQ (reference sequence). V trimming: 4 bases; J trimming: 1 base; junction bases outside the gene matches: 7. The CDR3 consists of 17 residues. CDR3 residues: CASSWGQTSGGQETQYF. CDR3 DNA sequence: TGTGCCAGCAGCTGGGGACAGACTAGCGGGGGCCAAGAGACCCAGTACTTC.

The chain recombines TRBV19 with TRBJ2-5, with D maybe TRBD1 (6 bases). V lost 6 bases and J 2 bases, leaving 10 bases between the germline ends. The CDR3 extends over 13 amino acids. In germline, CDR1 is LNHDA, CDR2 SQIVND (reference sequence). The CDR3: CASRRGQQETQYF. CDR3 coding DNA: TGTGCCAGTAGGAGGGGACAACAAGAGACCCAGTACTTC.

V usage is TRBV19 and J usage is TRBJ1-5, with TRBD1 matching 8 bases. Germline trimming cut 5 bases from V and 4 bases from J; bases unmatched to any gene: 10. The CDR3 is 16 residues long. CDR1 and CDR2 from the germline V gene are LNHDA and SQIVND (reference sequence). The CDR3 here is CASSPWTGSGNQPQHF. CDR3 bases: TGTGCCAGTAGTCCCTGGACAGGGAGTGGGAATCAGCCCCAGCATTTT.